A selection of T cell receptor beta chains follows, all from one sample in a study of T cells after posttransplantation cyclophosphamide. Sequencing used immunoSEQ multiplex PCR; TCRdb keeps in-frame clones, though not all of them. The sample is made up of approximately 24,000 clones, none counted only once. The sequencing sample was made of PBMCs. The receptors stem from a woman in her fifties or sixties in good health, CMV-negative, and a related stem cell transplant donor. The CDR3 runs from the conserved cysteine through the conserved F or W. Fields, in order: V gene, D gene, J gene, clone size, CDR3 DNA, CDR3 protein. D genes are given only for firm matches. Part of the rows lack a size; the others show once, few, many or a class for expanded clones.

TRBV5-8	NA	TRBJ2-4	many	TGTGCCAGCTTACCCGACAGGCCTCTCTCTAGCCAAAACATTCAGTACTTC	CASLPDRPLSSQNIQYF
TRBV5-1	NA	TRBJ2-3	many	TGCGCCAGCAGCTTGGCTGGACAGCCCAGCACAGATACGCAGTATTTT	CASSLAGQPSTDTQYF
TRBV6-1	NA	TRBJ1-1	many	TGTGCCAGCAGGGCTGAGGGAGCTTTCTTT	CASRAEGAFF
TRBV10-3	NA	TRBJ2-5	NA	TGTGCCATCAGTGAGCCCCGACAGTCTCAAGAGACCCAGTACTTC	CAISEPRQSQETQYF
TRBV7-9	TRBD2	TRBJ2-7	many	TGTGCCAGCAGTCAGCCGGGACTAGAGGACGAGCAGTACTTC	CASSQPGLEDEQYF
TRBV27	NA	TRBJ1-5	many	TGTGCCAGCAGTTTCCTAAATCAGGGGATTAAAGTATGGAAGCATTTT	CASSFLNQGIKVWKHF
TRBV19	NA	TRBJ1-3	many	TGTGCCAGTACGGACATGTCCTCTGGAAACACCATATATTTT	CASTDMSSGNTIYF
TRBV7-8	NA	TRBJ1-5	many	TGTGCCAGCAGCACCCGGGGGGCGGGGGGCAATCAGCCCCAGCATTTT	CASSTRGAGGNQPQHF
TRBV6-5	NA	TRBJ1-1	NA	TGTGCCAGCAGTTACTCGTGGCAGGGGATGGGCACTGAAGCTTTCTTT	CASSYSWQGMGTEAFF
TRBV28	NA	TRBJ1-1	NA	TGTGCCAGCACCCCTGGGGCAGGGTTAGAAGCTTTCTTT	CASTPGAGLEAFF
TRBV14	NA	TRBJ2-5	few	TGTGCCAGCAGCCAAGCTGGAGTTCACCTTGGGACCCAGTACTTC	CASSQAGVHLGTQYF
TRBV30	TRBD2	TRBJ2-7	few	TGTGCCTGGAGCCATGGGGGTAGCGGGCCAACCTACGAGCAGTACTTC	CAWSHGGSGPTYEQYF
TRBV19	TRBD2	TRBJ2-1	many	TGTGCCAGTACCGGGACTAGCGGAGTCTCCTACAATGAGCAGTTCTTC	CASTGTSGVSYNEQFF
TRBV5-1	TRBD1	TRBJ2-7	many	TGCGCCAGCAGCCTCGGACAGGGTAGCTCCTACGAGCAGTACTTC	CASSLGQGSSYEQYF
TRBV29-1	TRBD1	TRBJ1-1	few	TGCAGCGTCCCGACAGGGATCATGAACACCGAAGCTTTCTTT	CSVPTGIMNTEAFF
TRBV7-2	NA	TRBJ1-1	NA	TGTGCCAGCAGCCTGAAGGCCGGGACAGAAGCTTTCTTT	CASSLKAGTEAFF
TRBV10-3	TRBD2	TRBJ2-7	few	TGTGCCATCAGTGAGTTTGAAACTAGCGGGATGTACGAGCAGTACTTC	CAISEFETSGMYEQYF
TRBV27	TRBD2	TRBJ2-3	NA	TGTGCCAGCAGTCTAGATACTAGCGGATTCACAGATACGCAGTATTTT	CASSLDTSGFTDTQYF
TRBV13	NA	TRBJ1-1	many	TGTGCCAGCAGCCCCTTCACGAGCCCGGGGAACACTGAAGCTTTCTTT	CASSPFTSPGNTEAFF
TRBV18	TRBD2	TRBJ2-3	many	TGTGCCAGCTCACCACTACCGTCCGGGGGGGGAGGCACAGATACGCAGTATTTT	CASSPLPSGGGGTDTQYF
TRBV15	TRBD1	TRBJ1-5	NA	TGTGCCACCAGCGCGGGACAGGGTGGCAATCAGCCCCAGCATTTT	CATSAGQGGNQPQHF
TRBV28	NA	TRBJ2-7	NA	TGTGCCAGCAGGGAAGGGGGCTCCTACGAGCAGTACTTC	CASREGGSYEQYF
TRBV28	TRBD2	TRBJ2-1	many	TGTGCCAGCACCACTAGCGGGGACTACAATGAGCAGTTCTTC	CASTTSGDYNEQFF
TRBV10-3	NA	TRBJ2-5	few	TGTGCCATCAGTGGAGCGGGAGAGACCCAGTACTTC	CAISGAGETQYF
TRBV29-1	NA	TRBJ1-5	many	TGCAGCGTTGAATCCCAACCCCCCACCTATAGCAATCAGCCCCAGCATTTT	CSVESQPPTYSNQPQHF
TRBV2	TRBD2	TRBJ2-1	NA	TGTGCCAGCAGGCTAGCGGGAGGGGTCAATGAGCAGTTCTTC	CASRLAGGVNEQFF
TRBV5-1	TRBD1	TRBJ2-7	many	TGCGCCAGCAGCCCGGGACAGCTCTACGAGCAGTACTTC	CASSPGQLYEQYF
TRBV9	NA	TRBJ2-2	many	TGTGCCAGCAATCCGGGGTCCGGGGAGCTGTTTTTT	CASNPGSGELFF
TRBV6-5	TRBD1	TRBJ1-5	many	TGTGCCAGCAGTTACGGGACAGGGGGATCGGAACCCCAGCATTTT	CASSYGTGGSEPQHF
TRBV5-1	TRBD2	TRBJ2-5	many	TGCGCCAGCAGCTTGAGAATAGCGGGAGGGCCTCAGGAGACCCAGTACTTC	CASSLRIAGGPQETQYF
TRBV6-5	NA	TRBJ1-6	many	TGTGCCAGCAGTTACTCGGGCGGGAATAATTCACCCCTCCACTTT	CASSYSGGNNSPLHF
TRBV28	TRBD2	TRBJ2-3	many	TGTGCCAGCAGTTTGCTAGCGGGGAGGAATACGCAGTATTTT	CASSLLAGRNTQYF
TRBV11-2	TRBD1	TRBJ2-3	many	TGTGCCAGCAGCTCGGGACAGGGGAATGTTCGGGCAGATACGCAGTATTTT	CASSSGQGNVRADTQYF
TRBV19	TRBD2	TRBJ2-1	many	TGTGCCAGTAGTTTAGCGGGGGGGATGAATGAGCAGTTCTTC	CASSLAGGMNEQFF
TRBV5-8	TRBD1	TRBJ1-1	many	TGTGCCAGCACCCTAACAGGGGACACTGAAGCTTTCTTT	CASTLTGDTEAFF
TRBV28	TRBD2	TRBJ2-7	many	TGTGCCAGCAGGGTCGATCTAGCGGGAGCAGGCGAGCAGTACTTC	CASRVDLAGAGEQYF
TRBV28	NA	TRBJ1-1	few	TGTGCCAGCAGTACCCTGACTCCAAACACTGAAGCTTTCTTT	CASSTLTPNTEAFF
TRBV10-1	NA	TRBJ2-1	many	TGCGCCAGCGGGGCGGTACACCTTCGGGATGAGCAGTTCTTC	CASGAVHLRDEQFF
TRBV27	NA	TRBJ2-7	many	TGTGCCAGCAGTTCCCCCGCGACCACTAGCTCCTACGAGCAGTACTTC	CASSSPATTSSYEQYF
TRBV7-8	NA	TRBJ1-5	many	TGTGCCAGCAGTCGGGCGGGGTTTCTGCCCCAGCATTTT	CASSRAGFLPQHF
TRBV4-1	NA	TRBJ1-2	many	TGCGCCAGCAGCCAAGATCAACAGTTAGCTAACTATGGCTACACCTTC	CASSQDQQLANYGYTF
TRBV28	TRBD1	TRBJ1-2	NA	TGTGCCAGCAGTTTGGATCGACAGGGAGCTAACTATGGCTACACCTTC	CASSLDRQGANYGYTF
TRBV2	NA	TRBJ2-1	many	TGTGCCAGCAGGAGGTCATGGGGCCTCCGGGCGAATGAGCAGTTCTTC	CASRRSWGLRANEQFF
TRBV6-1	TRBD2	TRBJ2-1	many	TGTGCCAGCAGTGAATTATCGGGCGGGAGGAGTGAGCAGTTCTTC	CASSELSGGRSEQFF
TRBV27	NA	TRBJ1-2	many	TGTGCCAGCAGTTTCGGATCACGGGTAGGCTACACCTTC	CASSFGSRVGYTF
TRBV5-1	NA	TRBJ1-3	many	TGCGCCAGCAGTAAAGAGAGCTCTGGAAACACCATATATTTT	CASSKESSGNTIYF
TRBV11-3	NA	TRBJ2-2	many	TGTGCCAGCAGCTTAGGAGGGGGAGACCTCACCGGGGAGCTGTTTTTT	CASSLGGGDLTGELFF
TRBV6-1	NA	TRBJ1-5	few	TGTGCCAGCAGTGAATCGTCCCTAGGCAATCAGCCCCAGCATTTT	CASSESSLGNQPQHF
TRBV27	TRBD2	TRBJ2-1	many	TGTGCCAGCAGTTTATCGTTAGCGGGAGGTTACAATGAGCAGTTCTTC	CASSLSLAGGYNEQFF
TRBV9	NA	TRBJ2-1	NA	TGTGCCAGCAGCGTAACGGGGGACTCCTACAATGAGCAGTTCTTC	CASSVTGDSYNEQFF